What follows describes a single TCR beta chain. These data belong to a study of blood T cell repertoires in COVID-19. Background on the study: Researchers got acute and convalescent COVID-19 samples from the United States, Italy and Spain.

Repertoires were generated with immunoSEQ multiplex PCR, while TCRdb's copy carries only in-frame clones and drops some. Here the sample spans 95,000 to 150,000 clones, roughly 89% being singletons. The CDR3 is 15 residues long. Germline values: CDR1 SGHNT, CDR2 YYREEE (reference sequence). V shed 0 bases and J shed 8 bases, with 17 bases lying between them. The V and J genes are TRBV5-4 and TRBJ1-2; D unresolved. The sample comprised peripheral blood. The clonotype comes from a man aged 35 to 55 with acute or convalescent COVID-19. CDR3 DNA: TGTGCCAGCAGCTTGGCCAGTGGAGGATTCTACGGCTACACCTTC. Amino acids: CASSLASGGFYGYTF.